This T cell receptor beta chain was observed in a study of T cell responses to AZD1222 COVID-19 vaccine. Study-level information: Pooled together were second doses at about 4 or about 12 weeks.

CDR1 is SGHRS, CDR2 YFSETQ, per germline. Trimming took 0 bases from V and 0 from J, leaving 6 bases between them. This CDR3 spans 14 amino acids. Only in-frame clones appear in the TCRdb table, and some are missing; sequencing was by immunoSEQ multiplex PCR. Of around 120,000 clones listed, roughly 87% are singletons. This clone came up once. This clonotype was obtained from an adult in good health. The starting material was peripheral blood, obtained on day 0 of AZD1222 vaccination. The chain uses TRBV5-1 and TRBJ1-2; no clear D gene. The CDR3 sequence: CASSLEVSNYGYTF. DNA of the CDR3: TGCGCCAGCAGCTTGGAGGTCTCTAACTATGGCTACACCTTC. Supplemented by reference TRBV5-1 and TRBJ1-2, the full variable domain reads KAGVTQTPRYLIKTRGQQVTLSCSPISGHRSVSWYQQTPGQGLQFLFEYFSETQRNKGNFPGRFSGRQFSNSRSEMNVSTLELGDSALYLCASSLEVSNYGYTFGSGTRLTVV.